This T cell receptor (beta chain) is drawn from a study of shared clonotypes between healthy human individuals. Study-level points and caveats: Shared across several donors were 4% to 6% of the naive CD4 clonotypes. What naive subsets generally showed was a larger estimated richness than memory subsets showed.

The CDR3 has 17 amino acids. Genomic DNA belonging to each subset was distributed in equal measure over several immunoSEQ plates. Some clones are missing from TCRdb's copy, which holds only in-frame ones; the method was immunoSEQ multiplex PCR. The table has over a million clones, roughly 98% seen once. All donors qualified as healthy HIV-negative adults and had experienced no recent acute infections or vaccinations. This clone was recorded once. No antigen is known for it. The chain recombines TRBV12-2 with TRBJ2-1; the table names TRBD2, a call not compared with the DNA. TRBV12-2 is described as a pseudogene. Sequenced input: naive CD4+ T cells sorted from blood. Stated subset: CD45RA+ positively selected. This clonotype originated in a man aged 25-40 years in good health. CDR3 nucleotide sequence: TGTGCAAGTCGCTTAGCCCCTATAGCGGGAGTCTTCGTGGAGCAGTTCTTC. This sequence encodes CASRLAPIAGVFVEQFF.